Below are 18 T cell receptor beta chains sequenced from a single sample in a study of naive and memory T cell subsets. An equimolar mix of two oligonucleotides served as the beta constant-region primer for TRBC1 and TRBC2. TCRdb recomputed calls from the UMI-ligation and nested PCR reads with MiXCR, one row per CDR3 protein. The top ten clones hold 1.6% of a sample with 70,000 to 95,000 distinct CDR3 sequences, around 6.5% of them seen once. Sequenced: central memory CD4+ T cells from blood. Receptors originate from a human donor in good health.

This clonotype was counted at least ten times. This sequence joins TRBV14 and TRBJ1-2, with D maybe TRBD1 (6 bases). The CDR3 sequence is 17 residues long. V gave up 3 bases and J gave up 1 base, with 18 bases separating them. Germline values: CDR1 SGHDN, CDR2 FVKESK. CDR3 nucleotides: TGTGCCAGCAGCCACAGCCCCCGGGCCAGGGGTAACTATGGCTACACCTTC. This gives the protein CASSHSPRARGNYGYTF.

This clonotype was counted ten times or more. The gene calls are TRBV28 and TRBJ1-2; TRBD1 aligns across 7 bases. The CDR3 is made up of 13 amino acids. In germline, CDR1 is MDHEN, CDR2 SYDVKM. Losses at the gene ends were 2 bases for V and 4 bases for J; bases not matched to a gene: 1. The CDR3 protein is CASSLRDSYGYTF. The CDR3 region has the DNA TGTGCCAGCAGTTTACGGGACAGCTATGGCTACACCTTC.

The table lists this clonotype with a few counts. The chain joins TRBV20-1 to TRBJ2-7; D tentatively fits TRBD1 or TRBD2 (6 bases each). The V end was cut by 2 bases, the J end by 3 bases, with 17 bases between. The length of the CDR3 is 15 residues. CDR1 is DFQATT, CDR2 SNEGSKA, per germline (reference sequence). Here the CDR3 reads CSARPKGGRNYEQYF. CDR3 sequence (DNA): TGCAGTGCTAGACCTAAGGGGGGACGGAACTACGAGCAGTACTTC.

This clonotype was seen many times. V gene TRBV7-9 combines with J gene TRBJ2-6; TRBD1 aligns across 7 bases. Germline loops: CDR1 SEHNR, CDR2 FQNEAQ (reference sequence). The CDR3 is 15 amino acids. The trim removed 5 bases at V and 2 bases at J, leaving 3 bases unmatched. CDR3 in amino acids: CASSVDRAGANVLTF. The CDR3 coding sequence is TGTGCCAGCAGCGTAGACAGGGCTGGGGCCAACGTCCTGACTTTC.

This clonotype was seen just once. The chain uses TRBV27 and TRBJ2-3, with TRBD2 identical over 11 bases. Losses at the gene ends were 4 bases for V and 5 bases for J; bases not matched to a gene: 11. Germline V gives CDR1 MNHEY, CDR2 SMNVEV (reference sequence). This CDR3 region has 17 residues. CDR3 sequence reads: CASSSLTSGRRVDTQYF. CDR3 nucleotide sequence: TGTGCCAGCAGTTCCCTCACTAGCGGGAGAAGAGTAGATACGCAGTATTTT.

The chain couples TRBV7-9 to TRBJ2-3; 7 bases fit TRBD1. The CDR3 runs 16 residues. Per germline, CDR1 SEHNR and CDR2 FQNEAQ (reference sequence). V trimming: 4 bases; J trimming: 2 bases; junction bases outside the gene matches: 9. CDR3 in DNA: TGTGCCAGCAGCTCCACAGGGGTTTCCGTCACAGATACGCAGTATTTT. This translates into CASSSTGVSVTDTQYF.

This clonotype was seen at least ten times. J is TRBJ2-3 and V is TRBV12-3 or TRBV12-4; TRBD1 matches 8 bases. V gave up 6 bases and J gave up 2 bases; unmatched junction bases: 7. The CDR3 runs to 15 residues. The CDR3 DNA sequence: TGTGCCAGCAGGCAATCGGACAGGGTCACAGATACGCAGTATTTT. Protein sequence: CASRQSDRVTDTQYF.

This clonotype turned up a few times. The chain uses TRBV11-3 and TRBJ2-2; a weak D match, TRBD1 (6 bases). The CDR3 runs to 17 residues. V shed 2 bases and J shed 4 bases, with 17 bases lying between them. Per germline, CDR1 SGHNT and CDR2 YENEEA. The CDR3 DNA reads TGTGCCAGCAGCTTATTTTCCGGGACATATCCCACCGGGGAGCTGTTTTTT. This codes for CASSLFSGTYPTGELFF.

This clonotype was found many times. The CDR3 region is CASSFGQPSYEQYF. CDR3 coding DNA: TGTGCCAGCAGCTTCGGCCAGCCCTCCTACGAGCAGTACTTC. The rearrangement joins TRBV7-9 to TRBJ2-7; D call uncertain. This CDR3 is built from 14 residues. V lost 3 bases and J 0 bases, leaving 9 bases between the germline ends. Looked up from germline, CDR1 is SEHNR and CDR2 is FQNEAQ (reference sequence).

This clonotype was detected only a few times. V is TRBV7-3 and J is TRBJ2-3, with a tentative D call TRBD2 (5 bases). Germline CDR1 SGHTA, CDR2 FQGTGA. This CDR3 comprises 14 residues. V was pared by 1 base and J by 2 bases, with 7 bases between. This chain's CDR3 is CASSLSGLTDTQYF. CDR3 coding DNA: TGTGCCAGCAGCTTAAGCGGGCTCACAGATACGCAGTATTTT.

Ten or more counts support this clonotype. The chain has TRBV7-9 and TRBJ1-1, with D hard to call. This CDR3 is 13 amino acids long. Germline CDR1 and CDR2: SEHNR and FQNEAQ (reference sequence). Trimming removed 10 bases from V and 1 base from J, with 13 bases in between. The CDR3: CANHDTKNTEAFF. In DNA form, the CDR3 reads TGTGCCAACCACGACACAAAGAACACTGAAGCTTTCTTT.

This clonotype was observed many times. J is TRBJ1-3 and V is TRBV21-1; TRBD1, the table's D call, lacks a check against the DNA. TRBV21-1 is recorded as a pseudogene. CDR3 length: 16 residues. DNA of the CDR3: TGTGCCAGCAGCAAACAGGGAAATGGTTCTGGAAACACCATATATTTT. Residues: CASSKQGNGSGNTIYF.

This clonotype was observed at least ten times. The V and J genes are TRBV3-1 and TRBJ1-1, with 10 bases lining up with TRBD1. Germline-derived CDR1 and CDR2 are LGHDT and YNNKEL (reference sequence). With V trimmed by 2 bases and J by 11 bases, 5 bases remained unmatched. The CDR3 is made up of 13 amino acids. CDR3 sequence: CASSQSDRGSAFF. The CDR3 nucleotides read TGTGCCAGCAGCCAATCGGACAGGGGGTCGGCTTTCTTT.

This clonotype was counted many times. This chain uses TRBV6-2 or TRBV6-3 with TRBJ1-2, with 7 bases lining up with TRBD1. The V gene end was trimmed by 5 bases and the J gene end by 2 bases; junction bases not matched to a gene: 8. This CDR3 spans 15 amino acids. Looked up from germline, CDR1 is MNHEY and CDR2 is SVGEGT. CDR3 in DNA: TGTGCCAGCAGTCGGCGACAGGGCGGAAACTATGGCTACACCTTC. Its translation is CASSRRQGGNYGYTF.

CDR3 residues: CASSLDQGTHEQYF. DNA for the CDR3: TGTGCCAGCAGTTTAGATCAGGGTACCCACGAGCAGTACTTC. This chain joins TRBV28 and TRBJ2-7, with D perhaps TRBD1 (5 bases). The CDR3 has 14 residues. Germline V gives CDR1 MDHEN, CDR2 SYDVKM. The ends were cut back, 2 bases at V and 5 bases at J, with 13 bases in the middle.

This clonotype appeared many times. The V call is TRBV3-1, the J call TRBJ2-6; 7 nucleotides align to TRBD1. With 5 bases clipped from V and 2 bases from J, the junction kept 9 bases outside the gene matches. Germline V CDR1 and CDR2: LGHDT, YNNKEL (reference sequence). The CDR3 sequence is 17 residues long. The CDR3 DNA reads as TGTGCCAGCAGCTCATACAGGGGAGTAGCTGGGGCCAACGTCCTGACTTTC. Translation gives CASSSYRGVAGANVLTF.

The rearrangement joins TRBV20-1 to TRBJ1-2; TRBD1 might be the D (5 bases). Germline CDR1 reads DFQATT; CDR2 reads SNEGSKA (reference sequence). The CDR3 has 13 residues. Between the trimmed V and J ends, which lost 2 bases and 8 bases, there was a span of 15 bases. CDR3 coding DNA: TGCAGTGCTAGATCCGGGACGGCAATCGGCTACACCTTC. Translating gives CSARSGTAIGYTF.

In this sample, this clonotype turned up many times. This sequence joins TRBV20-1 and TRBJ1-4; D is perhaps TRBD1 (6 bases). Trimming removed 6 bases at V and 4 bases at J, with 15 bases between. Germline CDR1 is DFQATT and CDR2 is SNEGSKA (reference sequence). The CDR3 spans 14 residues. This chain's CDR3 is CSAANRADNEKLFF. In DNA form, the CDR3 reads TGCAGTGCCGCGAACAGGGCCGATAATGAAAAACTGTTTTTT.